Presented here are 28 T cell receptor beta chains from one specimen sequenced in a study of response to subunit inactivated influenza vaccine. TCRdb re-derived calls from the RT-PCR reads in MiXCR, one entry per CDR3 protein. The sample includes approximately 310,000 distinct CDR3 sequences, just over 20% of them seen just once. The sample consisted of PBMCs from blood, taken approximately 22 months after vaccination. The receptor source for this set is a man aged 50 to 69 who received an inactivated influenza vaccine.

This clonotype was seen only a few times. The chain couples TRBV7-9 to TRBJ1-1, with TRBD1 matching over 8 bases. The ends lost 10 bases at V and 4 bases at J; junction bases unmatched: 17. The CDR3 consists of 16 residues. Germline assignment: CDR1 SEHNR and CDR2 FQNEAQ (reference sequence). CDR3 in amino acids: CATHPQIGQGGTEAFF. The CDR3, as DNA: TGTGCCACCCACCCGCAGATTGGACAGGGCGGCACTGAAGCTTTCTTT.

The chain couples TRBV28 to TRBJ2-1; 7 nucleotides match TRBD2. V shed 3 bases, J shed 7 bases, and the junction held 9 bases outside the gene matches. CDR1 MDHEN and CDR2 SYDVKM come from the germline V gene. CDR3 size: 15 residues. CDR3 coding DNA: TGTGCCAGCAGTTTCCGGGCGGGAGCCGGAAATGAGCAGTTCTTC. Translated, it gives CASSFRAGAGNEQFF.

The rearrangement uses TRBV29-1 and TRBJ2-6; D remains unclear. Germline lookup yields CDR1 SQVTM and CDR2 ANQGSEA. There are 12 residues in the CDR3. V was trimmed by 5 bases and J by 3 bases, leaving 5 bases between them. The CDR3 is CSVSDGANVLTF. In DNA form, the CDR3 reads TGCAGCGTTTCTGATGGGGCCAACGTCCTGACTTTC.

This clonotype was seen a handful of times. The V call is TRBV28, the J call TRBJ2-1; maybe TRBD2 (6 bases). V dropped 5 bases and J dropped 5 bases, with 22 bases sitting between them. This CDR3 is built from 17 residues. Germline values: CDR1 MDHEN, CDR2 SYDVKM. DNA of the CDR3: TGTGCCAGCAGTCGGGACTCCGGTCGGCTGTTACACAATGAGCAGTTCTTC. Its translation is CASSRDSGRLLHNEQFF.

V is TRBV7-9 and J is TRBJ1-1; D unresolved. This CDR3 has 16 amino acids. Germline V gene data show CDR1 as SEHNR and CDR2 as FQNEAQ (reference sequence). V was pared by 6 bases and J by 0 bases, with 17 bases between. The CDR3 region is CASSPRLGEMNTEAFF. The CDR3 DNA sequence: TGTGCCAGCAGTCCACGTCTAGGAGAAATGAACACTGAAGCTTTCTTT.

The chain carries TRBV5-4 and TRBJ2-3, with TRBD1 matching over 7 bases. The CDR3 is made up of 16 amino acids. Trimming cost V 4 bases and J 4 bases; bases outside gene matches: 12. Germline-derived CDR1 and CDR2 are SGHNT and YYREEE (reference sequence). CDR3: CASSLTGRNRADTQYF. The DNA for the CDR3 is TGTGCCAGCAGCCTGACAGGGCGAAATCGGGCAGATACGCAGTATTTT.

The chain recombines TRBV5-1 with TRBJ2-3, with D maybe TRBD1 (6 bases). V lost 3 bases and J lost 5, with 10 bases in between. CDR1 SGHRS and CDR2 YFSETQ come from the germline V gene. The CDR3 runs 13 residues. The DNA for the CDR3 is TGCGCCAGCAGCTCACAGGGTATAGATACGCAGTATTTT. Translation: CASSSQGIDTQYF. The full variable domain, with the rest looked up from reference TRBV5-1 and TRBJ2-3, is KAGVTQTPRYLIKTRGQQVTLSCSPISGHRSVSWYQQTPGQGLQFLFEYFSETQRNKGNFPGRFSGRQFSNSRSEMNVSTLELGDSALYLCASSSQGIDTQYFGPGTRLTVL.

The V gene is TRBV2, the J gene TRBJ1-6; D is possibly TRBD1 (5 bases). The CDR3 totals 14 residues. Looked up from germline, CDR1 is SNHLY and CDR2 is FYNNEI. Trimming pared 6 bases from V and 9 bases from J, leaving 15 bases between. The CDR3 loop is CASSSRAGGSPLHF. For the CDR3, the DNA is TGTGCCAGCAGCTCTAGGGCTGGGGGTTCACCCCTCCACTTT.

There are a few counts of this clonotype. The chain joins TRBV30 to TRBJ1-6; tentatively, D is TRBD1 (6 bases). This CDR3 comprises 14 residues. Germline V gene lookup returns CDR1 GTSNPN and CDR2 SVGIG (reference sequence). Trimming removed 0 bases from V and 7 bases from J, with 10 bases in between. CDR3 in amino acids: CAWSVAGGNSPLHF. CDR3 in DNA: TGTGCCTGGAGTGTTGCGGGGGGCAATTCACCCCTCCACTTT.

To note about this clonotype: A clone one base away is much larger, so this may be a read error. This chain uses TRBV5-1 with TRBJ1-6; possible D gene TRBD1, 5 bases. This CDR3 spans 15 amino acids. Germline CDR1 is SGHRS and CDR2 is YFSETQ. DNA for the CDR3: TGCGCCATCAGCTTGGAAGGCAGGGCTAATTCACCCCTCCACTTT. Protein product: CAISLEGRANSPLHF.

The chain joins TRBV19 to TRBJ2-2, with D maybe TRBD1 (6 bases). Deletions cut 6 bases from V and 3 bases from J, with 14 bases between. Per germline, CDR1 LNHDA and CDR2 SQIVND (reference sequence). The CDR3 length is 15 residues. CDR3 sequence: CASSPGDTDTGELFF. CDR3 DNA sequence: TGTGCCAGTAGCCCCGGGGACACTGACACCGGGGAGCTGTTTTTT.

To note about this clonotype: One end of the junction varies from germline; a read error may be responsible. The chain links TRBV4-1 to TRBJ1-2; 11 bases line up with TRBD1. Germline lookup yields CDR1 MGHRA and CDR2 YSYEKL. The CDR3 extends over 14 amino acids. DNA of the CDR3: TGCGCCAGCAGCCCCCTAGGGGACAGGGGGTCATTTGCCTTC. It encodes CASSPLGDRGSFAF.

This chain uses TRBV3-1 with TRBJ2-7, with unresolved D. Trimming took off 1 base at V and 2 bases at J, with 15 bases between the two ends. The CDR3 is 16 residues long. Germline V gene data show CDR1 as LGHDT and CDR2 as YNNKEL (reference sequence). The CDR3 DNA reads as TGTGCCAGCAGCCAAGTTTCAAGGGCGGTGACCTACGAGCAGTACTTC. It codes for CASSQVSRAVTYEQYF.

The CDR3 region has the DNA TGTGCCAGCAGCTTAGTCGCGGGCCAACTGGTCACTGAAGCTTTCTTT. It encodes CASSLVAGQLVTEAFF. The chain has TRBV7-6 and TRBJ1-1; D call uncertain. The CDR3 has 16 residues. Trimming cost V 1 base and J 4 bases, with 16 bases left between them. Germline CDR1 is SGHVS and CDR2 is FNYEAQ.

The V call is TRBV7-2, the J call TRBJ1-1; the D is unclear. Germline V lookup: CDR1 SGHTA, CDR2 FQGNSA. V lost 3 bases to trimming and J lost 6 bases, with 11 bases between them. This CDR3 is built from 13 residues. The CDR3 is CASSFTPRAEAFF. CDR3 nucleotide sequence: TGTGCCAGCAGCTTCACCCCCCGAGCTGAAGCTTTCTTT.

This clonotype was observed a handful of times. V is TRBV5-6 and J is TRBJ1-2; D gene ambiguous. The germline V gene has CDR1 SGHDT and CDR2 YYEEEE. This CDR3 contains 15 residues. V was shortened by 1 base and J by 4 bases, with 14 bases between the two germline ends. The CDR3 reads CASSLSGSISYGYTF. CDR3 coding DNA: TGTGCCAGCAGCTTGAGCGGATCTATCTCCTATGGCTACACCTTC.

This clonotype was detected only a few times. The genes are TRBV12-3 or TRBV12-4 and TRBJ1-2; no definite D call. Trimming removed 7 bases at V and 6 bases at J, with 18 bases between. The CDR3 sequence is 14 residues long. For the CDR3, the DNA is TGTGCCAGCACTCCCGGGCGGGGTGGTGATGGCTACACCTTC. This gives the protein CASTPGRGGDGYTF.

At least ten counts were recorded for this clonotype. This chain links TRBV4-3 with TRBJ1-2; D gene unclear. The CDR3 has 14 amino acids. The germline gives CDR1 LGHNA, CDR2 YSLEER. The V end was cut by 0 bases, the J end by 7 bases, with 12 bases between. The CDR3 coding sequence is TGCGCCAGCAGCCAAGAGTCAGGAAGATTTGGCTACACCTTC. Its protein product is CASSQESGRFGYTF.

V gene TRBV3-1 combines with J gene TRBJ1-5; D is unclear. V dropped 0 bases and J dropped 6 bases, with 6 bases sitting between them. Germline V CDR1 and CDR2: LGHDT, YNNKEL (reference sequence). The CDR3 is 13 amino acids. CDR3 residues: CASSQDYSQPQHF. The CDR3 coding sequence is TGTGCCAGCAGCCAAGATTATAGTCAGCCCCAGCATTTT.

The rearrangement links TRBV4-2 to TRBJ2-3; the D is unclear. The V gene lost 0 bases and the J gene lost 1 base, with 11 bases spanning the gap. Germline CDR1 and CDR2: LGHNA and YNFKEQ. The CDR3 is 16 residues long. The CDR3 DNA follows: TGTGCCAGCAGCCAAGAAGGGCAGTTTGGCACAGATACGCAGTATTTT. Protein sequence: CASSQEGQFGTDTQYF.

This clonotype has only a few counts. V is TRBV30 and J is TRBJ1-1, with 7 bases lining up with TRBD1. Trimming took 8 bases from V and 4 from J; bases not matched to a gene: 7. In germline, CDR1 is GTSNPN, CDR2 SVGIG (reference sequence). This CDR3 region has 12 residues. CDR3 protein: CAGQVELTEAFF. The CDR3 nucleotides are TGTGCCGGACAGGTTGAGCTCACTGAAGCTTTCTTT.

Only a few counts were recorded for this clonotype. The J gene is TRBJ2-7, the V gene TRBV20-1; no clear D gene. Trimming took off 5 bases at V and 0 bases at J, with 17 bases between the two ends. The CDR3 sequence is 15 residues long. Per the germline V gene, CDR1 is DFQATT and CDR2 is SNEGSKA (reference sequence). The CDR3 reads CSARHPAKSSYEQYF. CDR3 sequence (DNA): TGCAGTGCTCGACACCCAGCGAAGAGCTCCTACGAGCAGTACTTC.

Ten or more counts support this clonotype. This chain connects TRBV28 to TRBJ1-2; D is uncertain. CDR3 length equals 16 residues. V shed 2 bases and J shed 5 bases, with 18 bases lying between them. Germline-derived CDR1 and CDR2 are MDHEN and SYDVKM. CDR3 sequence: CASSLVSGSTRYGYTF. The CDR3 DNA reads TGTGCCAGCAGTTTAGTTTCGGGCAGTACCCGATATGGCTACACCTTC.

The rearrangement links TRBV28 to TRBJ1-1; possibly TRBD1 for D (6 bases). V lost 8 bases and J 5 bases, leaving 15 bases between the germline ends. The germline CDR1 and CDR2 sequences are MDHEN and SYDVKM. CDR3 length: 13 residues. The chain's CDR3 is CASATGSETEAFF. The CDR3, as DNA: TGTGCCAGCGCGACAGGCTCTGAGACTGAAGCTTTCTTT.

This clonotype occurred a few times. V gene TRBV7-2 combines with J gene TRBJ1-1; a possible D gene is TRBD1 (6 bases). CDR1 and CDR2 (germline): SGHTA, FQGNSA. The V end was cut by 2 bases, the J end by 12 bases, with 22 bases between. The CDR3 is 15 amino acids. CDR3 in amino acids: CASSLQGQGPTSPFF. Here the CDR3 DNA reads TGTGCCAGCAGCTTACAGGGGCAGGGGCCAACATCCCCTTTCTTT.

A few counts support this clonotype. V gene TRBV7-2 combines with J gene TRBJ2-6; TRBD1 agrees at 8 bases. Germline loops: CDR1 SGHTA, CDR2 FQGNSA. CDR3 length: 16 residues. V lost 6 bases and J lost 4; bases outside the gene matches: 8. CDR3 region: CASSGQGASGANVLTF. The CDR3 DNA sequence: TGTGCCAGCAGTGGGCAGGGGGCTTCCGGGGCCAACGTCCTGACTTTC.

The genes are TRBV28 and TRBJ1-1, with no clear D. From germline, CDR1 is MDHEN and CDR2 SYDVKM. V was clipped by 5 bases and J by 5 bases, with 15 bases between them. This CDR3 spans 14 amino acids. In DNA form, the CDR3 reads TGTGCCAGCAGTCGGTACAGTTACCGAACTGAAGCTTTCTTT. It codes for CASSRYSYRTEAFF.

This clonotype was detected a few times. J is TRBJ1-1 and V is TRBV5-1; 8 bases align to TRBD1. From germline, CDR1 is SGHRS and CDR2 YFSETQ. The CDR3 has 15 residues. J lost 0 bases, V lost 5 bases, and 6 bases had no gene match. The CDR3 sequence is CASRDDRGLNTEAFF. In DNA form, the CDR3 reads TGCGCCAGCAGGGACGACAGGGGTTTGAACACTGAAGCTTTCTTT.